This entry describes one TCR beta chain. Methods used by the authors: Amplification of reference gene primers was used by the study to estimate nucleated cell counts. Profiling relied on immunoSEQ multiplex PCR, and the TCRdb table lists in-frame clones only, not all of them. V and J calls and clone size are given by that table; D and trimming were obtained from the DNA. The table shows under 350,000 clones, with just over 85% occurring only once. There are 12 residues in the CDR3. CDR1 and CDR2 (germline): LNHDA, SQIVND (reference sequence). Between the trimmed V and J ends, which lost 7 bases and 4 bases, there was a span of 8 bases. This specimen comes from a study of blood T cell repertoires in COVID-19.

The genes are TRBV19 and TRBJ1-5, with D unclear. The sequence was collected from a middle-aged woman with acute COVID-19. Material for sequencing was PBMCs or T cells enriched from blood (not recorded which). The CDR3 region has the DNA TGTGCCAGTACACCGGGGAATCAGCCCCAGCATTTT. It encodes CASTPGNQPQHF.